Below, 23 T cell receptor beta chains from the same sample are listed, as sequenced in a study of cytomegalovirus exposure and HLA in healthy donors. 60 Vbeta and 13 Jbeta primers were used in PCR. Only in-frame clones appear in the TCRdb table, and some are missing; sequencing was by immunoSEQ multiplex PCR. The sample holds under 100,000 clones; approximately 70% are singletons and the top ten take less than 15%. The sequenced sample consisted of PBMCs. These TCRs come from a woman aged 45-65 years in good health and CMV-seropositive.

Only a few counts were recorded for this clone. The chain has TRBV5-4 and TRBJ2-7, with 13 bases identical to TRBD2. The CDR3 contains 20 residues. Per the germline V gene, CDR1 is SGHNT and CDR2 is YYREEE (reference sequence). The ends lost 3 bases at V and 2 bases at J; junction bases unmatched: 17. CDR3 sequence (DNA): TGTGCCAGCAGCTCGGTGAGCGGAGGGACTAGCGGGACTTTCACCTACGAGCAGTACTTC. Residues: CASSSVSGGTSGTFTYEQYF.

The rearrangement links TRBV7-9 to TRBJ1-2; D is undetermined. The CDR3 covers 15 residues. Trimming left V 5 bases short and J 8 bases short, with 21 bases between. Germline CDR1 SEHNR, CDR2 FQNEAQ (reference sequence). CDR3 coding DNA: TGTGCCAGCAGCCCTAAGTCCACACCCGGGGAGGGCTACACCTTC. Its translation: CASSPKSTPGEGYTF.

V usage is TRBV10-3 and J usage is TRBJ1-1; the D gene is possibly TRBD1 (5 bases). Trimming cost V 8 bases and J 1 base, with 8 bases left between them. This CDR3 has 12 residues. Germline V gene lookup returns CDR1 ENHRY and CDR2 SYGVKD. CDR3 in amino acids: CAIGRGNTEAFF. In DNA form, the CDR3 reads TGTGCCATCGGAAGGGGGAACACTGAAGCTTTCTTT.

The chain has TRBV9 and TRBJ1-4; D is unresolved. Germline CDR1 SGDLS, CDR2 YYNGEE. V lost 3 bases and J lost 0, with 6 bases in between. The CDR3 is 14 residues long. CDR3 amino acids: CASSALATNEKLFF. The CDR3 DNA reads TGTGCCAGCAGCGCCCTTGCAACTAATGAAAAACTGTTTTTT.

The chain has TRBV27 and TRBJ2-4; 12 nucleotides line up with TRBD2. The V and J ends lost 10 bases and 5 bases, in that order; junction bases with no gene match: 9. Per the germline V gene, CDR1 is MNHEY and CDR2 is SMNVEV (reference sequence). The CDR3 has 15 amino acids. Written as DNA, the CDR3 is TGTGCCACCTCCGGACTAGCGGGACGCCAAAACATTCAGTACTTC. This translates into CATSGLAGRQNIQYF.

V and J are TRBV10-2 and TRBJ1-3; D might be TRBD1 (5 bases). The length of the CDR3 is 15 residues. V was trimmed by 8 bases and J by 6 bases, leaving 20 bases between them. CDR1 is WSHSY and CDR2 is SAAADI in the germline V gene. The CDR3 region is CASRITGGSVNTIYF. Here the CDR3 DNA reads TGCGCCAGCCGAATAACCGGGGGATCCGTAAACACCATATATTTT.

The chain links TRBV2 to TRBJ2-2; D unclear. V lost 6 bases to trimming and J lost 2 bases, with 7 bases between them. Per the germline V gene, CDR1 is SNHLY and CDR2 is FYNNEI. CDR3 length equals 13 residues. The CDR3 region has the DNA TGTGCCAGCAGGGCAGATAACACCGGGGAGCTGTTTTTT. Encoded protein: CASRADNTGELFF.

The V call is TRBV5-6, the J call TRBJ2-6, with D possibly TRBD2 on 6 matching bases. CDR1 is SGHDT and CDR2 is YYEEEE in the germline V gene. CDR3 length: 18 amino acids. V was cut by 1 base and J by 0 bases, with 14 bases left in between. Written as DNA, the CDR3 is TGTGCCAGCAGCTTGTTGGGGGAGGTAGGCTCTGGGGCCAACGTCCTGACTTTC. This codes for CASSLLGEVGSGANVLTF. Using reference TRBV5-6 and TRBJ2-6 for the parts outside the CDR3, the full variable domain is DAGVTQSPTHLIKTRGQQVTLRCSPKSGHDTVSWYQQALGQGPQFIFQYYEEEERQRGNFPDRFSGHQFPNYSSELNVNALLLGDSALYLCASSLLGEVGSGANVLTFGAGSRLTVL.

This chain joins TRBV7-2 and TRBJ1-5; no clear D gene. Germline V CDR1 and CDR2: SGHTA, FQGNSA. V lost 1 base, J lost 6 bases, and 7 bases lay in between. This CDR3 is built from 13 residues. The CDR3 DNA reads as TGTGCCAGCAGCTTAGGGGCGGGTCAGCCCCAGCATTTT. It encodes CASSLGAGQPQHF.

The V call is TRBV27, the J call TRBJ2-7, with 9 bases identical to TRBD2. CDR1 is MNHEY, CDR2 SMNVEV, per germline (reference sequence). This CDR3 has 16 residues. V lost 4 bases to trimming and J lost 6 bases; unmatched junction nucleotides: 13. In DNA form, the CDR3 reads TGTGCCAGCAGTTCGTTAGCGGGAGTATTTCAGGGCGAGCAGTACTTC. Its protein product is CASSSLAGVFQGEQYF.

In DNA, the CDR3 is TGCAGCGTCCTAACTAGCGGTAAAGGGACCCAGTACTTC. It encodes CSVLTSGKGTQYF. The chain uses TRBV29-1 and TRBJ2-5; 8 positions match TRBD2. The CDR3 consists of 13 residues. Germline V gene sequence: CDR1 SQVTM, CDR2 ANQGSEA. V shed 6 bases, J shed 7 bases, and the junction held 10 bases outside the gene matches.

This chain links TRBV7-6 with TRBJ2-1; 9 nucleotides match TRBD2. V dropped 4 bases and J dropped 5; count of bases not matched to a gene: 9. The CDR3 sequence is 16 residues long. CDR1 and CDR2 (germline): SGHVS, FNYEAQ. CDR3 sequence (DNA): TGTGCCAGCAGCTGGGCTAGCGGGAAGGTCCACAATGAGCAGTTCTTC. Protein product: CASSWASGKVHNEQFF. The entire variable domain, with the rest obtained from reference TRBV7-6 and TRBJ2-1, is as follows: GAGVSQSPRYKVTKRGQDVALRCDPISGHVSLYWYRQALGQGPEFLTYFNYEAQQDKSGLPNDRFSAERPEGSISTLTIQRTEQRDSAMYRCASSWASGKVHNEQFFGPGTRLTVL.

Here the CDR3 reads CASSGYRTSGRAYEQYF. CDR3 DNA: TGTGCCAGCAGCGGGTACAGGACTAGCGGGAGGGCCTACGAGCAGTACTTC. The chain uses TRBV5-6 and TRBJ2-7, with 15 bases matching TRBD2. This CDR3 spans 17 amino acids. The J segment lost 2 bases and the V segment lost 4 bases, leaving 7 bases of the junction unmatched. Germline lookup yields CDR1 SGHDT and CDR2 YYEEEE.

This chain links TRBV9 with TRBJ2-7, with 8 bases identical to TRBD1. This CDR3 is 14 amino acids long. V gave up 0 bases and J gave up 4 bases; unmatched junction bases: 3. The germline CDR1 and CDR2 sequences are SGDLS and YYNGEE. CDR3 sequence (DNA): TGTGCCAGCAGCGTAGCCGACAGGGGATACGAGCAGTACTTC. It specifies CASSVADRGYEQYF.

V is TRBV2 and J is TRBJ1-6; tentatively, D is TRBD1 (6 bases). This CDR3 is 14 amino acids long. The germline gives CDR1 SNHLY, CDR2 FYNNEI. V lost 6 bases and J lost 7, with 13 bases in between. Here the CDR3 DNA reads TGTGCCAGCAGAATGGGGGCACCAAATTCACCCCTCCACTTT. The encoded protein is CASRMGAPNSPLHF.

The chain links TRBV18 to TRBJ2-2, with 10 nucleotides matching TRBD2. Germline lookup yields CDR1 KGHSH and CDR2 LQKENI. The length of the CDR3 is 18 residues. The V segment lost 6 bases and the J segment 4 bases; nucleotides outside the gene matches: 14. CDR3 protein: CASSPQAPSGSGTGELFF. The CDR3 region has the DNA TGTGCCAGCTCCCCCCAGGCGCCTAGCGGGAGTGGCACCGGGGAGCTGTTTTTT.

This clone was detected a few times. This chain joins TRBV28 and TRBJ1-2; D remains ambiguous. Germline values: CDR1 MDHEN, CDR2 SYDVKM. The CDR3 spans 15 residues. V was cut by 7 bases and J by 5 bases, with 20 bases left in between. The DNA of the CDR3 is TGTGCCAGCACCTTAGGAGCCTCGAATGCATATGGCTACACCTTC. This codes for CASTLGASNAYGYTF.

This sequence joins TRBV4-1 and TRBJ2-1; 10 bases line up with TRBD2. Trimming cost V 5 bases and J 4 bases; bases outside gene matches: 5. Germline V gives CDR1 MGHRA, CDR2 YSYEKL. The CDR3 has 15 residues. This chain's CDR3 is CASSAGLATYNEQFF. Written as DNA, the CDR3 is TGCGCCAGCAGCGCGGGACTAGCGACATACAATGAGCAGTTCTTC.

In regard to this clone: Within the sample, other DNA sequences also encode this same CDR3. This rearrangement joins TRBV28 to TRBJ2-1; TRBD2 matches at 8 bases. V trimming: 3 bases; J trimming: 14 bases; junction bases outside the gene matches: 9. This CDR3 has 13 amino acids. Germline V gives CDR1 MDHEN, CDR2 SYDVKM. Here the CDR3 reads CASSFTSGSWEFF. The CDR3 DNA reads as TGTGCCAGCAGTTTTACTAGCGGAAGTTGGGAGTTCTTC.

The genes are TRBV6-1 and TRBJ1-2, with 7 bases lining up with TRBD1. Trimming at V came to 5 bases and at J to 6 bases, leaving 6 bases not matched to a gene. Germline lookup yields CDR1 MNHNS and CDR2 SASEGT. CDR3 size: 13 residues. CDR3 sequence: CASSRGQADGYTF. The CDR3 region has the DNA TGTGCCAGCAGTCGCGGACAGGCGGATGGCTACACCTTC.

The chain has TRBV4-1 and TRBJ2-1; possible D gene TRBD1, 5 bases. The germline CDR1 and CDR2 sequences are MGHRA and YSYEKL. There are 15 residues in the CDR3. The V end lost 0 bases, the J end lost 10 bases, and 16 bases lay between the germline ends. CDR3 residues: CASSQDVGQNREQFF. Here the CDR3 DNA reads TGCGCCAGCAGCCAAGATGTCGGGCAAAACAGGGAGCAGTTCTTC.

This clone was seen once. V and J are TRBV19 and TRBJ2-3; D is perhaps TRBD1 (5 bases). Trimming left V 2 bases short and J 5 bases short, with 14 bases between. The germline gives CDR1 LNHDA, CDR2 SQIVND (reference sequence). This CDR3 contains 15 residues. CDR3 in DNA: TGTGCCAGTAGTATACAGGGTCATCCTGGAGATACGCAGTATTTT. This encodes CASSIQGHPGDTQYF.

This clone has just a few counts. This chain uses TRBV28 with TRBJ2-5, with TRBD1 matching over 8 bases. The DNA end is a closer match to TRBJ2-7, so the J assignment may be wrong. CDR1 is MDHEN and CDR2 is SYDVKM in the germline V gene. CDR3 length: 14 residues. The CDR3 coding sequence is TGTGCCAGCAGCTCAGGGGGCGGTCGTGGCGAGCAGTACTTC. Encoded protein: CASSSGGGRGEQYF.